This TCR beta chain was retrieved from a study of regulatory and conventional T cells in RAG deficiency. Sequencing used immunoSEQ multiplex PCR; TCRdb keeps in-frame clones, though not all of them. Found here are roughly 7,800 clones, approximately 94% of them singletons; the top ten hold around 1.6%. The study, taken as a whole, reports: Sorted Omenn CD25-high CD127-low cells may not be bona fide Tregs. Patient subsets had shorter CDR3s; Omenn Treg-Tconv overlap exceeded 85%.

Germline V gives CDR1 MGHRA, CDR2 YSYEKL. The CDR3 extends over 16 amino acids. Trimming took 0 bases from V and 2 from J, leaving 14 bases between them. Comments on this clone: What it binds is unknown.

Blood CD4+ CD25-high CD127-low regulatory T cells supplied the genomic DNA template. These records were also assigned to another study, of regulatory T cells. That source reports: The PCR used 52 TRBV and 13 TRBJ primers.

The TCR originated in a human donor in good health. Sequencing used CD127- CD25+ CD4+ Tregs sorted from blood. The chain uses TRBV4-1 and TRBJ2-7; D remains unclear. The CDR3 loop reads CASSQDHALRTYEQYF. CDR3 bases: TGCGCCAGCAGCCAAGATCACGCGCTCCGTACCTACGAGCAGTACTTC.